A selection of T cell receptor beta chains follows, all from one sample in a study of a mutant IDH1 vaccine in newly diagnosed glioma. No antigen has been assigned to these receptors. Sequenced by immunoSEQ multiplex PCR; TCRdb stores in-frame clones only, minus some. This sample has about 56,000 clones, with roughly nine tenths found just once. The sample here was PBMCs, taken from a glioma patient whose treatment included an IDH1 peptide vaccine. The receptors originated from a man aged 40-49 years with glioma. Each CDR3 is given with its conserved first and last residue. Each record gives: V gene, clone size, CDR3 length, D gene, J gene, CDR3 DNA, CDR3 protein. A D gene is named only where the DNA matches it firmly. Clone size is given for some rows only: seen once, a few or many times, or a class if the clone is expanded.

>TRBV7-6|.|14|.|TRBJ2-2
TGTGCCAGCAGCTTTCGAAAGGACACCGGGGAGCTGTTTTTT
CASSFRKDTGELFF
>TRBV5-6|.|16|.|TRBJ1-5
TGTGCCAGCAGCTCTTATCGGACCTATAGCAATCAGCCCCAGCATTTT
CASSSYRTYSNQPQHF
>TRBV7-2|.|14|.|TRBJ2-3
TGTGCCAGCAGCAGGGACGGCTACACAGATACGCAGTATTTT
CASSRDGYTDTQYF
>TRBV7-2|.|14|.|TRBJ2-7
TGTGCCAGCAGCCAGGACTACGCAATCTACGAGCAGTACTTC
CASSQDYAIYEQYF
>TRBV4-2|.|14|TRBD2|TRBJ2-1
TGTGCCAGCAGAGTTAGCGGGAGGGCGTATGAGCAGTTCTTC
CASRVSGRAYEQFF
>TRBV27|.|13|TRBD1|TRBJ2-7
TGTGCCAGCAGTTACGGGACAGCCTACGAGCAGTACTTC
CASSYGTAYEQYF
>TRBV5-8|.|15|.|TRBJ1-5
TGTGCCAGCAGCTTGGGCGGATTAGGCAATCAGCCCCAGCATTTT
CASSLGGLGNQPQHF
>TRBV5-1|.|12|.|TRBJ1-4
TGCGCCAGCAGCTTGGCCTTTGAAAAACTGTTTTTT
CASSLAFEKLFF
>TRBV5-5|.|16|TRBD1|TRBJ2-7
TGTGCCAGCAGCTCAGCATTCCAGGGGGCGGTCCACGAGCAGTACTTC
CASSSAFQGAVHEQYF
>TRBV29-1|.|13|.|TRBJ2-4
TGCAGCGTTGAAGAACAGGCCAAAAACATTCAGTACTTC
CSVEEQAKNIQYF
>TRBV5-4|.|14|.|TRBJ1-2
TGTGCCAGCAGCTTGGGGTACGGACTCTATGGCTACACCTTC
CASSLGYGLYGYTF
>TRBV27|.|16|.|TRBJ2-2
TGTGCCAGCAGTTTACTTGTGCAGGGGGGGACCGGGGAGCTGTTTTTT
CASSLLVQGGTGELFF
>TRBV1|.|15|.|TRBJ2-1
TGCACCAGCAGCCTGCCGACGGCGGGCACCAATGAGCAGTTCTTC
CTSSLPTAGTNEQFF
>TRBV7-2|.|15|.|TRBJ2-3
TGTGCCAGCAGCTTAGGTCTAACTAGCACAGATACGCAGTATTTT
CASSLGLTSTDTQYF
>TRBV6-1|.|18|TRBD2|TRBJ2-2
TGTGCCAGCAGTGGGACTAGCGGGAGGAGGGTGAGGACCGGGGAGCTGTTTTTT
CASSGTSGRRVRTGELFF
>TRBV29-1|.|14|TRBD1|TRBJ1-1
TGCAGCGTTGAGTTTTCGACAGGGGGCACTGAAGCTTTCTTT
CSVEFSTGGTEAFF
>TRBV19|.|16|.|TRBJ1-5
TGTGCCAGTAGTATAGGGCCGATAACTAGCAATCAGCCCCAGCATTTT
CASSIGPITSNQPQHF
>TRBV6-4|.|14|.|TRBJ2-3
TGTGCCAGCAGTGCGCAGTCTAGCACAGATACGCAGTATTTT
CASSAQSSTDTQYF
>TRBV5-1|.|16|TRBD2|TRBJ2-3
TGCGCCAGCAGCCCGGAAGGGCGGGAGGGCCGAGATACGCAGTATTTT
CASSPEGREGRDTQYF
>TRBV7-2|once|15|.|TRBJ2-7
TGTGCCAGCAGCTTAGACGGGACACGAACCTACGAGCAGTACTTC
CASSLDGTRTYEQYF
>TRBV2|once|16|TRBD2|TRBJ2-4
TGTGCCAGCAGGACTAGCGGGAGGCTAGCCAAAAACATTCAGTACTTC
CASRTSGRLAKNIQYF
>TRBV7-6|.|16|TRBD2|TRBJ2-1
TGTGCCAGCAGCTCACCTAGCGGGATTGGGGGCGATGAGCAGTTCTTC
CASSSPSGIGGDEQFF
>TRBV7-2|.|15|TRBD2|TRBJ2-1
TGTGCCAGCAGCTTAGGGTCGGGAGGGCCAAGTGAGCAGTTCTTC
CASSLGSGGPSEQFF
>TRBV6-5|.|15|.|TRBJ2-6
TGTGCCAGCAAGAGGGGGGCTTTTGGGGCCAACGTCCTGACTTTC
CASKRGAFGANVLTF
>TRBV18|.|14|TRBD1|TRBJ2-3
TGTGCCAGCTCACAGGACAGGGGCACAGATACGCAGTATTTT
CASSQDRGTDTQYF
>TRBV7-2|.|14|TRBD2|TRBJ2-7
TGTGCCAGCAGCCCGACTAGCGGGATCTACGAGCAGTACTTC
CASSPTSGIYEQYF
>TRBV6-1|once|14|TRBD2|TRBJ2-7
TGTGCCAGCAGACCTAGCGGGAGCTCCTACGAGCAGTACTTC
CASRPSGSSYEQYF
>TRBV13|.|15|TRBD1|TRBJ2-7
TGTGCCAGCAGCGCAAGAGGACAGGGATCCTACGAGCAGTACTTC
CASSARGQGSYEQYF
>TRBV7-8|few|17|TRBD2|TRBJ2-7
TGTGCCAGCAGCTTGTTACTAGCGGGAGCCGTCGCCTACGAGCAGTACTTC
CASSLLLAGAVAYEQYF
>TRBV13|.|15|TRBD1|TRBJ1-4
TGTGCCAGCAGCTACTCACAGGGGCAGTATGAAAAACTGTTTTTT
CASSYSQGQYEKLFF
>TRBV14|.|14|.|TRBJ2-7
TGTGCCAGCAGCCAAGTTACGGGAGTCGGCGAGCAGTACTTC
CASSQVTGVGEQYF
>TRBV27|.|12|.|TRBJ1-1
TGTGCCAGCAGTTTACCTAACACTGAAGCTTTCTTT
CASSLPNTEAFF
>TRBV7-9|.|13|.|TRBJ2-5
TGTGCCAGCAGCCGGGTGGGAAGGGAGACCCAGTACTTC
CASSRVGRETQYF
>TRBV2|.|11|.|TRBJ2-7
TGTGCCAGTTCCTACTCCTACGAGCAGTACTTC
CASSYSYEQYF
>TRBV5-4|.|15|.|TRBJ2-2
TGTGCCAGCAGCTTTGGGTTTCAGCAGACCGGGGAGCTGTTTTTT
CASSFGFQQTGELFF
>TRBV28|.|15|TRBD1|TRBJ1-1
TGTGCCAGCAGTTCCCAATTCAGGGGGCAGTGGGTAGCTTTCTTT
CASSSQFRGQWVAFF
>TRBV27|.|13|.|TRBJ2-7
TGTGCCAGCAGTTTACAGGGATCCTACGAGCAGTACTTC
CASSLQGSYEQYF
>TRBV20-1|.|11|.|TRBJ1-3
TGCAGTGCTGTTCAGAAAAACACCATATATTTT
CSAVQKNTIYF
>TRBV19|once|13|TRBD1|TRBJ2-7
TGTGCCAGTAGTAATCCCGTACAGGGGAGTCAGTACTTC
CASSNPVQGSQYF
>TRBV7-2|.|14|.|TRBJ1-1
TGTGCCAGCAGCTTAGGGCGGCTGAACACTGAAGCTTTCTTT
CASSLGRLNTEAFF
>TRBV27|.|12|.|TRBJ1-5
TGTGCCAGCAGTCAACACGGTCAGCCCCAGCATTTT
CASSQHGQPQHF
>TRBV7-9|.|14|TRBD2|TRBJ2-7
TGTGCCAGCAGCCCACTGGGCGGGAGTTACGAGCAGTACTTC
CASSPLGGSYEQYF
>TRBV19|.|15|.|TRBJ1-5
TGTGCCAGTAGTATCGGACGGTATAACAATCAGCCCCAGCATTTT
CASSIGRYNNQPQHF
>TRBV20-1|.|10|.|TRBJ2-7
TGCAGTGCTGGCTGGAGGGAGCAGTACTTC
CSAGWREQYF
>TRBV15|.|15|TRBD1|TRBJ2-2
TGTGCCACCAGCCAACGGGACAGGGTAACCGGGGAGCTGTTTTTT
CATSQRDRVTGELFF
>TRBV15|.|16|.|TRBJ1-1
TGTGCCACCAGCAGCCTCACATGGGATAAGAACACTGAAGCTTTCTTT
CATSSLTWDKNTEAFF
>TRBV4-3|.|15|TRBD2|TRBJ2-7
TGCGCCAGCAGCCAAGACGGGACTAGCTTCTACGAGCAGTACTTC
CASSQDGTSFYEQYF
>TRBV2|.|14|.|TRBJ2-3
TGTGCCAGCAAGAATGGGGGAATCACAGATACGCAGTATTTT
CASKNGGITDTQYF
>TRBV13|.|16|.|TRBJ1-1
TGTGCCAGCAGCCTTAGGTGGAGGGTGGGGAACACTGAAGCTTTCTTT
CASSLRWRVGNTEAFF
>TRBV19|.|14|TRBD1|TRBJ2-1
TGTGCCAGTAGTTCGGGGACAGCTAGCAATGAGCAGTTCTTC
CASSSGTASNEQFF
>TRBV29-1|.|14|TRBD2|TRBJ2-1
TGCAGCGTTGCGGTACTAGCGGGAGTAGATGAGCAGTTCTTC
CSVAVLAGVDEQFF
>TRBV2|.|18|TRBD2|TRBJ2-5
TGTGCCAGCAGTGAAGCGAGGCTAGCGGGAGGGCGGGGAGAGACCCAGTACTTC
CASSEARLAGGRGETQYF
>TRBV7-2|.|13|.|TRBJ2-5
TGTGCCAGCACCGTCAGGCTTATGGAGACCCAGTACTTC
CASTVRLMETQYF
>TRBV2|.|14|TRBD1|TRBJ1-2
TGTGCCAGCAACGGACAGGGGGTTTACTATGGCTACACCTTC
CASNGQGVYYGYTF
>TRBV10-3|.|15|TRBD1|TRBJ2-3
TGTGCCATCAACCAGGGGGCACTGAGCACAGATACGCAGTATTTT
CAINQGALSTDTQYF
>TRBV21-1|.|19|.|TRBJ1-2
TGTGCCAGCAGCCAACCCCGGGAGGGGGCAGGGGGGGAAAACTATGGCTACACCTTC
CASSQPREGAGGENYGYTF
>TRBV4-2|.|16|.|TRBJ2-5
TGTGCCAGCAGCCAGGGAGGGGGCCGATCGAGGGAGACCCAGTACTTC
CASSQGGGRSRETQYF
>TRBV11-1|.|15|.|TRBJ2-7
TGTGCCAGCAGCTTAGTTGCAGGGTCACCCTACGCGCAGTACTTC
CASSLVAGSPYAQYF
>TRBV7-8|.|17|TRBD2|TRBJ2-1
TGTGCCAGCAGCCGCCGCACTAGCGTTTCATCCTACAATGAGCAGTTCTTC
CASSRRTSVSSYNEQFF
>TRBV28|.|16|.|TRBJ1-4
TGTGCCAGCAGTCATGCAGGGGTGGTAGCTAATGAAAAACTGTTTTTT
CASSHAGVVANEKLFF